This T cell receptor (beta chain) was sequenced for a study of blood T cell repertoires in COVID-19. Across the study: T cells, B-cell-depleted T cells, or PBMCs provided the cDNA or gDNA that served as material.

It was during active infection that Seattle patients were enrolled and then longitudinally followed. Authors' data handling: For nucleated cells, counts were estimated from reference gene primer amplification. Here immunoSEQ multiplex PCR was the method, and the copy in TCRdb shows in-frame clones only, minus some. That table furnishes V, J and clone size, whereas the DNA furnished D and trimming. Of over 450,000 clones detected, about 89% appear once; the ten largest clones hold less than 9%. Sequencing was done on a sample of peripheral blood. The source of this sequence is a woman in her 50s with COVID-19, enrolled during active disease.

This CDR3 reads CASRMTGTYGYTF. DNA for the CDR3: TGTGCCAGTAGGATGACAGGGACCTATGGCTACACCTTC. The chain is built from TRBV19 and TRBJ1-2, with TRBD1 matching 7 bases. Looked up from germline, CDR1 is LNHDA and CDR2 is SQIVND (reference sequence). The CDR3 is 13 amino acids. Losses at the gene ends were 6 bases for V and 4 bases for J; bases not matched to a gene: 5.